The source of this T cell receptor (beta chain) is a study of cytotoxic CD8 clonotypes in ibrutinib-treated CLL. Turning to the study itself: There were approximately ten relapsed/refractory patients and around 15 treatment-naive patients, and some 18 were IGHV unmutated. Points from the study as a whole: Baseline-level clonality went beyond age-matched healthy donors and moved in step with circulating CD8+ T-cell counts. Increased clonality at ibrutinib response gave way to a return toward baseline at progression. Sustained-remission and progressing patients were not sampled at matched times.

The table came from immunoSEQ multiplex PCR; TCRdb's copy has only in-frame clones and leaves some out. The data show 150,000 or so clones, about three quarters seen once. This clone was seen a single time. Its cognate antigen is unknown. V shed 5 bases and J 4 bases; nucleotides not matched to a gene: 7. CDR3 length equals 15 residues. CDR1 MNHEY and CDR2 SVGAGI come from the germline V gene. The V gene is TRBV6-5, the J gene TRBJ1-4; 7 nucleotides agree with TRBD1. This TCR came from a human donor with chronic lymphocytic leukemia. The source material was PBMCs, sampled after 24 months of ibrutinib treatment. CDR3 loop: CASSPQGRVNEKLFF. The DNA for the CDR3 is TGTGCCAGCAGTCCACAGGGGCGGGTTAATGAAAAACTGTTTTTT.